Below, 20 T cell receptor beta chains from the same sample are listed, as sequenced in a study of T cell responses to AZD1222 COVID-19 vaccine (dated by TCRdb to the early 2020s). This specimen's time point label, per the study, means: baseline before first vaccination. The method was the immunoSEQ multiplex PCR assay. TCRdb holds this immuneACCESS table with in-frame rearrangements only. Some clones are missing; in checked studies, unresolved V genes explain under half, and the rest has no known cause. Present in this sample are some 140,000 clones, about 92% of which were seen just once. The top ten constitute about 3% of the sample. The source material was peripheral blood, sampled on day 0 of AZD1222 vaccination. These receptors all come from an adult in good health.

This chain links TRBV30 with TRBJ1-2; possible D gene TRBD1, 5 bases. Trimming stripped 5 bases from V and 9 bases from J, with 25 bases between. The CDR3 is made up of 15 amino acids. Germline V CDR1 and CDR2: GTSNPN, SVGIG (reference sequence). For the CDR3, the DNA is TGTGCCTGGGGCGGCCCCACAGGCAGGGCTATAAGCTACACCTTC. Its translation is CAWGGPTGRAISYTF.

The chain uses TRBV7-2 and TRBJ2-3; D might be TRBD1 (5 bases). CDR3 length: 15 residues. Germline CDR1 SGHTA, CDR2 FQGNSA. Trimming removed 5 bases at V and 3 bases at J, with 15 bases between. This CDR3 is CASSQAGSGTDTQYF. CDR3 DNA sequence: TGTGCCAGCAGCCAAGCAGGGTCAGGGACAGATACGCAGTATTTT.

The chain links TRBV7-9 to TRBJ2-7; D may be TRBD2 (5 bases). The CDR3 loop spans 14 amino acids. From germline, CDR1 is SEHNR and CDR2 FQNEAQ (reference sequence). Trimming took off 5 bases at V and 2 bases at J, with 13 bases between the two ends. DNA of the CDR3: TGTGCCAGCAGCCCCCACGGACTTCCCTACGAGCAGTACTTC. Its translation: CASSPHGLPYEQYF.

The J gene is TRBJ1-2, the V gene TRBV19; D call uncertain. Trimming took 6 bases from V and 6 from J, leaving 20 bases between them. The germline gives CDR1 LNHDA, CDR2 SQIVND (reference sequence). This CDR3 is 15 amino acids long. In DNA, the CDR3 is TGTGCCAGTAGGGACGTAAGTAACACTGCCGATGGCTACACCTTC. Translating it yields CASRDVSNTADGYTF.

V is TRBV28 and J is TRBJ1-3, with 9 bases fitting TRBD1. CDR1 is MDHEN and CDR2 is SYDVKM in the germline V gene. Trimming removed 3 bases from V and 0 bases from J; junction bases left unmatched: 6. The CDR3 extends over 17 amino acids. This CDR3 reads CASSFHRDRASGNTIYF. DNA for the CDR3: TGTGCCAGCAGTTTCCACCGGGACAGGGCCTCTGGAAACACCATATATTTT.

This clone is a singleton in its sample. The J gene is TRBJ2-5, the V gene TRBV12-3 or TRBV12-4; D may be TRBD1 (6 bases). This CDR3 is 12 amino acids long. The V gene lost 10 bases and the J gene lost 4 bases, with 13 bases spanning the gap. The CDR3 region is CATGQGGETQYF. The CDR3 region has the DNA TGTGCCACGGGACAAGGGGGAGAGACCCAGTACTTC.

The rearrangement links TRBV19 to TRBJ2-1; D not certain. V lost 1 base, J lost 10 bases, and 14 bases lay in between. From germline, CDR1 is LNHDA and CDR2 SQIVND (reference sequence). CDR3 length equals 14 residues. CDR3 region: CASSIAPGPREQFF. CDR3 in DNA: TGTGCCAGTAGTATAGCCCCTGGGCCTAGGGAGCAGTTCTTC.

The chain has TRBV29-1 and TRBJ1-1; D gene ambiguous. The CDR3 loop spans 11 amino acids. V lost 7 bases and J lost 4, with 10 bases in between. Germline loops: CDR1 SQVTM, CDR2 ANQGSEA. The chain's CDR3 is CSAERATEAFF. The CDR3 nucleotides read TGCAGCGCCGAAAGGGCCACTGAAGCTTTCTTT.

This chain links TRBV12-5 with TRBJ1-1; 7 bases match TRBD1. Germline V lookup: CDR1 LGHNT, CDR2 FRNRAP. CDR3 length equals 13 residues. V trimming: 5 bases; J trimming: 4 bases; junction bases outside the gene matches: 4. CDR3 protein: CASGTTGSTEAFF. In DNA form, the CDR3 reads TGTGCTAGTGGTACGACAGGGAGCACTGAAGCTTTCTTT.

The count of this clone is one. The chain is built from TRBV28 and TRBJ2-1; a weak D match, TRBD1 (6 bases). CDR3 length: 17 residues. In germline, CDR1 is MDHEN, CDR2 SYDVKM. Deletions cut 2 bases from V and 0 bases from J, with 14 bases between. CDR3 nucleotides: TGTGCCAGCAGTTTAATGACAGGCAAGAGCTCCTACAATGAGCAGTTCTTC. This sequence encodes CASSLMTGKSSYNEQFF.

This chain links TRBV27 with TRBJ1-1; tentative D call: TRBD1 (5 bases). The V gene's germline CDR1 is MNHEY and CDR2 SMNVEV (reference sequence). This CDR3 region has 13 residues. Trimming took 1 base from V and 6 from J, leaving 9 bases between them. The DNA of the CDR3 is TGTGCCAGCAGTTTATTTCGGGGCTCTGAAGCTTTCTTT. Its protein is CASSLFRGSEAFF.

The rearrangement joins TRBV3-1 (or the pseudogene TRBV3-2) to TRBJ2-1; 9 positions agree with TRBD1. CDR1 LGHDT and CDR2 YNNKEL come from the germline V gene (reference sequence). The length of the CDR3 is 16 residues. Germline trimming cut 3 bases from V and 9 bases from J; bases unmatched to any gene: 12. The CDR3 sequence is CASSQLSGQGISEQFF. The CDR3 nucleotides are TGTGCCAGCAGCCAGCTGTCGGGACAGGGAATCAGTGAGCAGTTCTTC.

This clone was detected once. The chain is built from TRBV6-5 and TRBJ2-7; 14 nucleotides agree with TRBD2. V gave up 6 bases and J gave up 7 bases; unmatched junction bases: 5. Germline V gene data show CDR1 as MNHEY and CDR2 as SVGAGI. There are 14 residues in the CDR3. This CDR3 is CASRPGLAGVEQYF. CDR3 in DNA: TGTGCCAGCAGGCCGGGACTAGCGGGAGTGGAGCAGTACTTC.

This clone was counted only a few times. The chain employs TRBV5-1 and TRBJ1-4, with TRBD1 matching 8 bases. V was pared by 4 bases and J by 5 bases, with 16 bases of the junction left unmatched. The germline V gene encodes CDR1 SGHRS and CDR2 YFSETQ. This CDR3 comprises 18 residues. CDR3 DNA sequence: TGCGCCAGCAGCCCTAGACCCGGGACAGGCCGAGGGAATGAAAAACTGTTTTTT. Translation: CASSPRPGTGRGNEKLFF.

This clone was observed a handful of times. The chain links TRBV7-2 to TRBJ1-2; D gene unclear. Trimming removed 1 base at V and 3 bases at J, with 0 bases between. The CDR3 has 11 amino acids. The germline V gene encodes CDR1 SGHTA and CDR2 FQGNSA. For the CDR3, the DNA is TGTGCCAGCAGCTTAGACTATGGCTACACCTTC. Protein product: CASSLDYGYTF.

V gene TRBV19 combines with J gene TRBJ2-3; D might be TRBD2 (5 bases). This CDR3 region has 17 residues. CDR1 is LNHDA and CDR2 is SQIVND in the germline V gene (reference sequence). V lost 3 bases and J 5 bases, leaving 21 bases between the germline ends. The CDR3 spells CASSILPRPGRGDTQYF. Here the CDR3 DNA reads TGTGCCAGTAGTATTCTGCCTAGGCCAGGACGGGGAGATACGCAGTATTTT.

This sequence joins TRBV19 and TRBJ2-3; TRBD2 is a possible D gene (6 bases). This CDR3 has 14 amino acids. Trimming took off 6 bases at V and 7 bases at J, with 17 bases between the two ends. Germline-derived CDR1 and CDR2 are LNHDA and SQIVND (reference sequence). The CDR3 DNA sequence: TGTGCCAGTAGCAAGCTAACGGGAGCCAATACGCAGTATTTT. It translates to CASSKLTGANTQYF.

V gene TRBV6-6 combines with J gene TRBJ2-1, with TRBD2 matching 8 bases. The CDR3 length is 16 residues. The ends lost 2 bases at V and 7 bases at J; junction bases unmatched: 10. Germline V lookup: CDR1 MNHNY, CDR2 SVGAGI (reference sequence). The CDR3 here is CASSYPQSGSENEQFF. CDR3 coding DNA: TGTGCCAGCAGTTACCCACAAAGCGGGAGCGAAAATGAGCAGTTCTTC.

The chain links TRBV5-1 to TRBJ2-1; the match to TRBD2 covers 13 bases. CDR3 length: 18 amino acids. Germline CDR1 SGHRS, CDR2 YFSETQ. V lost 0 bases to trimming and J lost 9 bases; unmatched junction nucleotides: 12. The CDR3 here is CASSLVRAGRTSGSEQFF. CDR3 bases: TGCGCCAGCAGCTTGGTGCGCGCCGGTCGGACTAGCGGGAGTGAGCAGTTCTTC.

The V and J genes are TRBV5-4 and TRBJ1-3, with unresolved D. CDR3 length: 16 amino acids. Germline values: CDR1 SGHNT, CDR2 YYREEE (reference sequence). The V and J ends lost 4 bases and 4 bases respectively, with 18 bases between them. Written as DNA, the CDR3 is TGTGCCAGCAGCCCCGAACCCGTCCCAACGGGAAACACCATATATTTT. Translating it yields CASSPEPVPTGNTIYF.